This T cell receptor (beta chain) appears in the sequencing data of a study of shared clonotypes between healthy human individuals. Whole-study results and caveats: Enrolling few donors narrowed the genetic and exposure-history diversity that was represented.

For this clone: Antigen unknown.

Every donor, a Caucasian adult, lived in Nashville, Tennessee. The table came from immunoSEQ multiplex PCR; TCRdb's copy has only in-frame clones and leaves some out. The table records 530,000 or so clones, 60% to 80% of them present only once. The TCR sequence derives from a woman in her thirties or forties in good health. Some clones in this sample may be carry-over from other donors' samples. Sequenced: PBMCs.

The CDR3 loop reads CASSLNSQGVSTEAFF. The CDR3 DNA reads as TGTGCCAGCAGTCTTAACTCACAGGGGGTATCCACTGAAGCTTTCTTT. The rearrangement uses TRBV2 and TRBJ1-1; 8 bases align to TRBD1. CDR1 SNHLY and CDR2 FYNNEI come from the germline V gene. This CDR3 spans 16 amino acids. The J segment lost 4 bases and the V segment lost 5 bases, leaving 12 bases of the junction unmatched.